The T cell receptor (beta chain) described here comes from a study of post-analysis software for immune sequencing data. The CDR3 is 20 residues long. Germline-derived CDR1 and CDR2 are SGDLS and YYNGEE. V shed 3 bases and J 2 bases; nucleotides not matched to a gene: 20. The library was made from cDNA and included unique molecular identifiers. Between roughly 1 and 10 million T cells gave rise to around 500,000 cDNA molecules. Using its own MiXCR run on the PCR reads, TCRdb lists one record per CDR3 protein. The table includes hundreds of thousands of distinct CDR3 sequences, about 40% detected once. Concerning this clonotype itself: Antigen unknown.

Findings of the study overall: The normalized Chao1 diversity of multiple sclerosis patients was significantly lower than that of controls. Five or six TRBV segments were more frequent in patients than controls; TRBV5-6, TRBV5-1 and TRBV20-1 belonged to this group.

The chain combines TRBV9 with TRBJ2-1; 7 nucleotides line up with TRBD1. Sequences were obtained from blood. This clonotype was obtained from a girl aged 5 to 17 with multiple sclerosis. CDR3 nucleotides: TGTGCCAGCAGCGCCAGGACAGGAGGTTCCCCTCTCGGTGCCTACAATGAGCAGTTCTTC. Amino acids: CASSARTGGSPLGAYNEQFF.